Presented here are 3 T cell receptor beta chains from one specimen sequenced in a study of blood T cell repertoires in COVID-19. Produced via immunoSEQ multiplex PCR; TCRdb's table is partial and in-frame only. The sample has about 150,000 clones; roughly 90% are singletons. Sequenced: peripheral blood. The receptors stem from a human donor in a cohort sampled during active COVID-19.

The CDR3 region has the DNA TGCGCCAGCAGTGACATTACAGGGCCCACAGATACGCAGTATTTT. Protein: CASSDITGPTDTQYF. V gene TRBV10-2 combines with J gene TRBJ2-3; D might be TRBD1 (6 bases). The CDR3 has 15 residues. Looked up from germline, CDR1 is WSHSY and CDR2 is SAAADI. V gave up 3 bases and J gave up 2 bases, with 12 bases separating them.

The chain couples TRBV7-5 to TRBJ1-6. TRBV7-5 is a listed pseudogene. The CDR3 sequence is 15 residues long. The CDR3 region is CARSLTGSYNSPLHF. The CDR3, as DNA: TGTGCCAGAAGCCTAACCGGGTCTTATAATTCACCCCTCCACTTT.

The table lists this clone with a count of one. The chain has TRBV18 and TRBJ1-2; weak D call: TRBD1 (6 bases). The germline V and J ends were trimmed by 0 bases and 3 bases, with 11 bases remaining between them. The CDR3 totals 15 residues. Germline V gives CDR1 KGHSH, CDR2 LQKENI. CDR3: CASSPPRRGHYGYTF. DNA of the CDR3: TGTGCCAGCTCACCACCGCGCAGGGGCCACTATGGCTACACCTTC. Supplemented by reference TRBV18 and TRBJ1-2, the full variable domain reads NAGVMQNPRHLVRRRGQEARLRCSPMKGHSHVYWYRQLPEEGLKFMVYLQKENIIDESGMPKERFSAEFPKEGPSILRIQQVVRGDSAAYFCASSPPRRGHYGYTFGSGTRLTVV.